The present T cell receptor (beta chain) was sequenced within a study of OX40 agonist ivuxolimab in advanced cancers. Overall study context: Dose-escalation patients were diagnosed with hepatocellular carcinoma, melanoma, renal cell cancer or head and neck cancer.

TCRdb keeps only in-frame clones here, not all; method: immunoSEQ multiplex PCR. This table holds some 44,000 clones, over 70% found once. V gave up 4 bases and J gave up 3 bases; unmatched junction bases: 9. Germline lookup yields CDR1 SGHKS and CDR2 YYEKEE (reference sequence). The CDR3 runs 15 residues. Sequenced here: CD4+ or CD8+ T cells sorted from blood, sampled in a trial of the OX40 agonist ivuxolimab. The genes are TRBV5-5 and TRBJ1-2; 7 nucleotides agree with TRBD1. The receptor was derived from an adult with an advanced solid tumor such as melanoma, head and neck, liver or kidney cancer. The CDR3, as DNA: TGTGCCAGCAGCGTAACGACAGGGCGAGACTATGGCTACACCTTC. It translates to CASSVTTGRDYGYTF.